One T cell receptor (beta chain) is described in this entry. Antigen: not known. Trimming shortened V by 8 bases and J by 4 bases, and 17 bases separated the two germline ends. CDR1 SGHTA and CDR2 FQGNSA come from the germline V gene. CDR3 size: 14 residues. The sample originates from a study of OX40 agonist ivuxolimab in advanced cancers. Study results and limitations: What antigens the expanded peripheral T cells recognized was never established. In the 0.1 to 3.0 mg/kg range, CD4+ and CD8+ blood T cells had expanded clonally by week 6.

The table came from immunoSEQ multiplex PCR; TCRdb's copy has only in-frame clones and leaves some out. This sample yields 26,000 or so clones, of which about 90% are seen a single time; around 19% belongs to the top ten. The source is an adult with an advanced solid tumor such as melanoma, head and neck, liver or kidney cancer. The genes are TRBV7-2 and TRBJ1-1; D uncertain. Sample: CD4+ or CD8+ T cells sorted from blood, taken in a trial of the OX40 agonist ivuxolimab. The CDR3 nucleotides are TGTGCCAGCGAACCCCCAAACGAAGGCACTGAAGCTTTCTTT. Protein sequence: CASEPPNEGTEAFF.